This T cell receptor beta chain was observed in a study of regulatory T cells in long-lasting Graves disease. Study-level points and caveats: Between persistent patients, 2,500 to 3,500 public clonotypes were shared, exceeding the approximately 940 shared between new patients.

Noted time point: newly diagnosed GD, antithyroid drugs for less than 3 months. Scientists built the TCR library using RNA that was extracted from PBMCs. The authors drew patients from an endocrinology department in Xi'an, China. V was pared by 2 bases and J by 6 bases, with 3 bases of the junction left unmatched. The CDR3 spans 15 residues. Germline-derived CDR1 and CDR2 are SNHLY and FYNNEI. This clonotype was seen ten or more times. Its antigen is still unknown. Relying on iRepertoire HTBI primers and Arm-PCR of CDR3 regions, the team built TCR beta libraries. TCRdb used MiXCR to reprocess the multiplex PCR reads, holding one entry per CDR3 protein. The repertoire holds 400,000 to 500,000 distinct CDR3 sequences, with 15% as singletons. The same sample was also studied in work on T cells in Graves' hyperthyroidism and ophthalmopathy. That paper notes: A lack of ophthalmopathy progression within 18 months defined stable Graves' hyperthyroidism. TCR CDR3 underwent first-round RT-PCR with the HTBI primer set.

The clonotype was recovered from a woman between 40 and 55 years old with Graves disease. This chain connects TRBV2 to TRBJ2-2; 10 positions match TRBD2. The sequences come from peripheral blood mononuclear cells (PBMCs), collected at new diagnosis, from a patient treated with antithyroid drugs. The CDR3 bases are TGTGCCAGCAGTGAATTAGCGGGAGGCCCCGGGGAGCTGTTTTTT. Its translation is CASSELAGGPGELFF.